This T cell receptor (beta chain) came from a study of PD-1 blockade in classical Hodgkin lymphoma. Here immunoSEQ multiplex PCR was the method, and the copy in TCRdb shows in-frame clones only, minus some. The sample shows under 60,000 clones, over 60% of them seen only once. In germline, CDR1 is MNHEY, CDR2 SMNVEV (reference sequence). CDR3 length: 14 residues. V dropped 5 bases and J dropped 3; count of bases not matched to a gene: 5. Concerning this clone itself: Its matching antigen is unknown.

Study-level findings and limits: It was reported that newly diagnosed patients had less baseline TCR diversity than healthy donors.

No patient escaped relapse after autologous stem cell transplantation, and brentuximab vedotin exposure varied. The sequence came from a human donor with classical Hodgkin lymphoma. The material sequenced was peripheral blood mononuclear cells (PBMCs), taken before the second cycle of nivolumab. The chain carries TRBV27 and TRBJ1-2, with 8 positions matching TRBD1. The CDR3 here is CASSPRQGYYGYTF. In DNA, the CDR3 is TGTGCCAGCAGTCCCAGACAGGGGTACTATGGCTACACCTTC.